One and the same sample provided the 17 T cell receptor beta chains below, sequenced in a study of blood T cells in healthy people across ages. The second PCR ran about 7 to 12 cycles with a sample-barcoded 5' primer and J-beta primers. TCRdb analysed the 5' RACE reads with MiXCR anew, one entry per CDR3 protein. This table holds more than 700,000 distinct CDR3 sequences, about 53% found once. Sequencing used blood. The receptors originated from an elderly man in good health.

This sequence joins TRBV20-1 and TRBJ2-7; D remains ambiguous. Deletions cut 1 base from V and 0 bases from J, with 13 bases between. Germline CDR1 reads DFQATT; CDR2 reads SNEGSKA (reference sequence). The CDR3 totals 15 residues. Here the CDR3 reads CSARVHPGLSYEQYF. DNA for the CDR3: TGCAGTGCTAGAGTCCACCCGGGCCTCTCCTACGAGCAGTACTTC.

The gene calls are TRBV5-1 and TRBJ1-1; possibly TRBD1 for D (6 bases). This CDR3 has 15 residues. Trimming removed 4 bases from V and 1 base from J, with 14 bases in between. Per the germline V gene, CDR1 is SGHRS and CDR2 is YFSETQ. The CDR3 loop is CASSVEGGKNTEAFF. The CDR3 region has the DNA TGCGCCAGCAGCGTGGAGGGGGGGAAGAACACTGAAGCTTTCTTT.

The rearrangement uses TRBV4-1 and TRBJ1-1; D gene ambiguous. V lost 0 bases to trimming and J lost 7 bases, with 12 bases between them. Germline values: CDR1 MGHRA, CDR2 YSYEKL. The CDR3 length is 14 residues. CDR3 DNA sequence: TGCGCCAGCAGCCAAGAGCTGGCAAGAAATGAAGCTTTCTTT. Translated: CASSQELARNEAFF.

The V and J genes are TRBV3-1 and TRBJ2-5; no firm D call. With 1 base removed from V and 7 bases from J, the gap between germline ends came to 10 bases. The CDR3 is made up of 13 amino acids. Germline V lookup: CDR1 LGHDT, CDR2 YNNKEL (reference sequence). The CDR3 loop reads CASSQGLVRTQYF. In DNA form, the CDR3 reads TGTGCCAGCAGCCAAGGCCTTGTAAGGACCCAGTACTTC.

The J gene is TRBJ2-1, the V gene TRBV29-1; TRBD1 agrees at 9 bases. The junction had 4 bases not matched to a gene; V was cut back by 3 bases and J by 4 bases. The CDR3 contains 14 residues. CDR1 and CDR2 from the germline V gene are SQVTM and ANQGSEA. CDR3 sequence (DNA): TGCAGCGTTGATAAGGGACAGGGATACAATGAGCAGTTCTTC. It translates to CSVDKGQGYNEQFF.

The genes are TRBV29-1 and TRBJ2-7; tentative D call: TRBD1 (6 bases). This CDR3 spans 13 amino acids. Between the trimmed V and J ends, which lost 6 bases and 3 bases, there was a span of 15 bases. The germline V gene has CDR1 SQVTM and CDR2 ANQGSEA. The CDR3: CSVTAGTRYEQYF. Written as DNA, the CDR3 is TGCAGCGTGACAGCCGGGACACGCTACGAGCAGTACTTC.

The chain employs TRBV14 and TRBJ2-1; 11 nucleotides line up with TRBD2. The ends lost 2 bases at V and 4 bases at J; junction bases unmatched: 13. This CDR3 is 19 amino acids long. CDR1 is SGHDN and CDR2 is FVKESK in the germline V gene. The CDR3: CASSQSTGLAGIFYNEQFF. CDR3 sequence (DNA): TGTGCCAGCAGCCAAAGTACAGGACTAGCGGGTATTTTTTACAATGAGCAGTTCTTC.

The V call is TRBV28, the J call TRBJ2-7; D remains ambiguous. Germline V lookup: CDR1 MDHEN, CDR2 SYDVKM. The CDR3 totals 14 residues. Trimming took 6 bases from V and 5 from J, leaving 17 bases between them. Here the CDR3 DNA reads TGTGCCAGCAGGGCCGCCTTGATCTCGAACGAGCAGTACTTC. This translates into CASRAALISNEQYF.

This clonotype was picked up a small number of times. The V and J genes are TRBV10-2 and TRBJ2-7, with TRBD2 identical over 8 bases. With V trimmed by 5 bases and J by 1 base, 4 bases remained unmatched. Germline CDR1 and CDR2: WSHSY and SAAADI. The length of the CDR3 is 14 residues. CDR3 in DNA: TGCGCCAGCAGTATGACTAGCGCGTCCTACGAGCAGTACTTC. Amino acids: CASSMTSASYEQYF.

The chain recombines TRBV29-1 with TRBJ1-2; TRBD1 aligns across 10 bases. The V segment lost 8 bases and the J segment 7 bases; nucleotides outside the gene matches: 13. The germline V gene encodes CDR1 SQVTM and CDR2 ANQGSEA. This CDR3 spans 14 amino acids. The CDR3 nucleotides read TGCAGCACCTGGACAGGGGGAGGATCTGGTGGCTACACCTTC. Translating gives CSTWTGGGSGGYTF.

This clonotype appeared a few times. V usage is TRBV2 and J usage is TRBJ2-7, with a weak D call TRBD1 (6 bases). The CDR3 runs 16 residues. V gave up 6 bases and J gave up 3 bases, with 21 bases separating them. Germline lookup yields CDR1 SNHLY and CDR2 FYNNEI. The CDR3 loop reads CASRNPSFTGSYEQYF. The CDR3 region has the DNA TGTGCCAGCAGAAACCCAAGTTTTACAGGGAGCTACGAGCAGTACTTC.

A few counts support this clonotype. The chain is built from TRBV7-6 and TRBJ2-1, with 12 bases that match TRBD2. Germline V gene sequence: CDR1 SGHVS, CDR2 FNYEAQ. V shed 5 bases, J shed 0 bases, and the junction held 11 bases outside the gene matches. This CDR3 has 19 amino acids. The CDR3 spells CASSPRTSGTTGSYNEQFF. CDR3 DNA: TGTGCCAGCAGCCCCCGGACTAGCGGGACCACGGGCTCCTACAATGAGCAGTTCTTC.

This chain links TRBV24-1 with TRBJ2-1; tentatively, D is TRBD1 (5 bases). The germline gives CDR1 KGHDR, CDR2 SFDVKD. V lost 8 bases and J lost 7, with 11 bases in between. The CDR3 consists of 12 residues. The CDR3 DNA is TGTGCCACCAAGGGGTTCGGGAATGAGCAGTTCTTC. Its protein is CATKGFGNEQFF.

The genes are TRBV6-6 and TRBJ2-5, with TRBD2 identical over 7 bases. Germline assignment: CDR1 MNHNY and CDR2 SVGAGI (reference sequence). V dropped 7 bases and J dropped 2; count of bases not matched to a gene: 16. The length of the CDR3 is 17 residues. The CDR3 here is CASTLRLRDYTQETQYF. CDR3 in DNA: TGTGCCAGCACTCTAAGACTCCGGGACTATACACAAGAGACCCAGTACTTC.

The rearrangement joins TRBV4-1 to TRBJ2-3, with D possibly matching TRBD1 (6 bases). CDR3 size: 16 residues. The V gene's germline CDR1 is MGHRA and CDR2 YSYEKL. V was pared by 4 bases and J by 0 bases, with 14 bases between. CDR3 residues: CASSPRGSGSTDTQYF. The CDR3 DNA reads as TGCGCCAGCAGCCCCAGGGGCAGCGGTAGCACAGATACGCAGTATTTT.

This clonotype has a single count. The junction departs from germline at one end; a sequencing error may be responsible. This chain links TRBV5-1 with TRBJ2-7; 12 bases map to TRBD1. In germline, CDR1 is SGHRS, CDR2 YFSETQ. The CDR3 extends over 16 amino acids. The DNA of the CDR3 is TGCACCAGCAGCAAGGTAGCTAAGGGACAGGGGGCCGAGCAGTACTTC. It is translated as CTSSKVAKGQGAEQYF.

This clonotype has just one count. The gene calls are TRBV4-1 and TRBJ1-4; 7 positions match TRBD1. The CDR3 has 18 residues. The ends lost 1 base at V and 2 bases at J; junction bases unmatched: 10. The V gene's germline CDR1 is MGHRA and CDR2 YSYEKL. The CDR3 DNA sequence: TGCGCCAGCAGCCAAGCCCGGGACAGTCATATTACTAATGAAAAACTGTTTTTT. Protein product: CASSQARDSHITNEKLFF.